These 5 T cell receptor beta chains were all obtained from the same sample, sequenced in a study of CD4+ T cells in melanoma. Sequencing used immunoSEQ multiplex PCR; TCRdb keeps in-frame clones, though not all of them. In the table there are roughly 110,000 clones, about 92% of which are singletons. Material for sequencing was peripheral blood. The receptors here all came from a human donor with melanoma.

The chain joins TRBV6-1 to TRBJ2-1; TRBD2 matches at 9 bases. V was clipped by 6 bases and J by 6 bases; unmatched bases: 9. The CDR3 totals 15 residues. Germline V CDR1 and CDR2: MNHNS, SASEGT. The DNA of the CDR3 is TGTGCCAGCAGGTTTAGCGGGAGCGCGAGCAATGAGCAGTTCTTC. Its translation is CASRFSGSASNEQFF.

The chain combines TRBV15 with TRBJ1-2; 8 nucleotides align to TRBD1. CDR3 length equals 15 residues. V lost 1 base, J lost 3 bases, and 4 bases stayed unmatched. Germline CDR1 is LNHNV and CDR2 is YYDKDF (reference sequence). The CDR3 bases are TGTGCCACCAGCAGAGGCGGACAGGGTCACTATGGCTACACCTTC. The encoded protein is CATSRGGQGHYGYTF.

J is TRBJ2-3 and V is TRBV27; no firm D call. Germline V lookup: CDR1 MNHEY, CDR2 SMNVEV (reference sequence). The CDR3 is 10 amino acids. Deletions cut 7 bases from V and 7 bases from J, with 6 bases between. CDR3 region: CASKGYTQYF. CDR3 in DNA: TGTGCCAGCAAGGGTTATACGCAGTATTTT.

This chain links TRBV7-6 with TRBJ1-2, with D unresolved. CDR1 and CDR2 from the germline V gene are SGHVS and FNYEAQ. This CDR3 has 15 residues. V was trimmed by 2 bases and J by 4 bases, leaving 14 bases between them. CDR3 in amino acids: CASSLFPKKFYGYTF. The DNA for the CDR3 is TGTGCCAGCAGCTTATTCCCAAAGAAATTCTATGGCTACACCTTC.

The chain joins TRBV7-9 to TRBJ2-2; D is possibly TRBD1 (5 bases). Germline V lookup: CDR1 SEHNR, CDR2 FQNEAQ (reference sequence). The V end was cut by 2 bases, the J end by 3 bases, with 10 bases between. The CDR3 sequence is 15 residues long. CDR3 nucleotides: TGTGCCAGCAGCTTAAAAAGCAGGGACACCGGGGAGCTGTTTTTT. Its translation: CASSLKSRDTGELFF.